This T cell receptor beta chain emerged from a study of regulatory T cells in long-lasting Graves disease. Study overall: Persistent Graves' disease required over 5 years of antithyroid drugs and positive TSH receptor antibodies.

For TCR beta, libraries came from iRepertoire HTBI primers and Arm-PCR of CDR3 regions. TCRdb itself ran the multiplex PCR reads through MiXCR, one entry per CDR3 protein. Of a few hundred thousand distinct CDR3 sequences detected, 23% appear once; the ten largest clones hold roughly a quarter. A remark on this clonotype: Its antigen is unidentified.

CDR3 length equals 17 residues. V lost 0 bases and J lost 0; bases outside the gene matches: 5. Germline lookup yields CDR1 SEHNR and CDR2 FQNEAQ (reference sequence). Findings of the study overall: Gene preferences differed: TRBV28, TRBJ1-2, TRBJ2-5 in persistent cases.

As to time point: persistent/refractory GD, antithyroid drugs over 5 years with positive TRAb. The TCR library was prepared using RNA isolated from PBMCs. In each case, Graves' disease was diagnosed per American Thyroid Association guidelines. Sequencing was performed on peripheral blood mononuclear cells (PBMCs), taken when the disease was refractory, from a patient treated with antithyroid drugs. The receptor comes from a female donor with Graves disease. The chain joins TRBV7-9 to TRBJ2-1; 7 bases map to TRBD2. CDR3 bases: TGTGCCAGCAGCTTAGCAAAGGGCGGGAGCTCCTACAATGAGCAGTTCTTC. As protein: CASSLAKGGSSYNEQFF.